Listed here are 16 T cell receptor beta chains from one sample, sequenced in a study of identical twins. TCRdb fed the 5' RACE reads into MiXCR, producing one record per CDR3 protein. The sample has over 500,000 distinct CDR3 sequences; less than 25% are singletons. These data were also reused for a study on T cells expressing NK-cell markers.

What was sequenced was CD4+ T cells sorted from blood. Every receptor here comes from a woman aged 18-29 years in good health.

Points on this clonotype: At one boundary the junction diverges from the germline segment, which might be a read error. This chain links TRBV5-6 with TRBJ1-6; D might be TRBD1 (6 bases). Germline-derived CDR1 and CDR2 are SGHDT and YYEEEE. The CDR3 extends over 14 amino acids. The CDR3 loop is CASRNTGNNSPLHF. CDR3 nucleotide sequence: TGTGCCAGCAGGAATACAGGGAATAACTCACCCCTCCACTTT. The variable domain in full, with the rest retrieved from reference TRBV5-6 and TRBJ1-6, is DAGVTQSPTHLIKTRGQQVTLRCSPKSGHDTVSWYQQALGQGPQFIFQYYEEEERQRGNFPDRFSGHQFPNYSSELNVNALLLGDSALYLCASRNTGNNSPLHFGNGTRLTVT.

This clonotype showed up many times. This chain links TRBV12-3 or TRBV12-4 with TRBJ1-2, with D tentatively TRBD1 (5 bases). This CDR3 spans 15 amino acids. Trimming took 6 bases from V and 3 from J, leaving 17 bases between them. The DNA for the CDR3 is TGTGCCAGCAGCCCGCCCCAGGGCTGGGACTATGGCTACACCTTC. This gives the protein CASSPPQGWDYGYTF.

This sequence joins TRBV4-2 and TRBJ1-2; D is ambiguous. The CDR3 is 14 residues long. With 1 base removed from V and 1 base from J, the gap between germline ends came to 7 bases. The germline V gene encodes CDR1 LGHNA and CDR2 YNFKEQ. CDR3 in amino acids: CASSQAGVNYGYTF. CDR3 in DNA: TGTGCCAGCAGCCAAGCAGGTGTTAACTATGGCTACACCTTC.

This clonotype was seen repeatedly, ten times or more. Here the CDR3 DNA reads TGTGCCAGCAGCTTATGGGCGGGGGTAAGCGAGCAGTACTTC. This codes for CASSLWAGVSEQYF. The J gene is TRBJ2-7, the V gene TRBV7-2; 7 positions match TRBD2. Germline CDR1 reads SGHTA; CDR2 reads FQGNSA. The V segment lost 2 bases and the J segment 6 bases; nucleotides outside the gene matches: 7. This CDR3 region has 14 residues.

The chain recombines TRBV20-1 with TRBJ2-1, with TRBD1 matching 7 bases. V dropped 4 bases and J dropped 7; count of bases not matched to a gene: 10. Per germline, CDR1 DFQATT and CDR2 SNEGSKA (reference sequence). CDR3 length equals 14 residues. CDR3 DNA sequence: TGCAGTGCTATCGACAGGGCACTTGGTAATGAGCAGTTCTTC. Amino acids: CSAIDRALGNEQFF.

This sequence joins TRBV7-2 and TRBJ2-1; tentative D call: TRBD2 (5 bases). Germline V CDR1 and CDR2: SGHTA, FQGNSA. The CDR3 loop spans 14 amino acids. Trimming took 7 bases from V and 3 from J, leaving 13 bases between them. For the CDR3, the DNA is TGTGCCAGCATCCTCTCGGGGTTCTACAATGAGCAGTTCTTC. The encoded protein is CASILSGFYNEQFF.

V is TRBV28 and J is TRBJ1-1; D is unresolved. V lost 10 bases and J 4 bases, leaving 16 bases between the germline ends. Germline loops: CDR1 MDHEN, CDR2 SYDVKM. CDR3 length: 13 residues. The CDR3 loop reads CATLPPPGTEAFF. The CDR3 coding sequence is TGTGCCACCCTCCCCCCGCCGGGCACTGAAGCTTTCTTT.

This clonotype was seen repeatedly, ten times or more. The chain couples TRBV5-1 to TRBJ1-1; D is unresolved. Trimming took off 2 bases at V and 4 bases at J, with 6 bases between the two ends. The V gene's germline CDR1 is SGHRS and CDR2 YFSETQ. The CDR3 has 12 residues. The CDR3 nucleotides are TGCGCCAGCAGCTTACGGGGCACTGAAGCTTTCTTT. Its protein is CASSLRGTEAFF.

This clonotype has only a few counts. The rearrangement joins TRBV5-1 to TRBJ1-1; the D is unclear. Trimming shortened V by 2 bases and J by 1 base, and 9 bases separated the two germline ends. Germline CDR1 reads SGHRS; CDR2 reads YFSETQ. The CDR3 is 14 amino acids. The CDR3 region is CASSFMFGNTEAFF. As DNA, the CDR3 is TGCGCCAGCAGCTTCATGTTCGGGAACACTGAAGCTTTCTTT.

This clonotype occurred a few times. The CDR3 spells CSESQVTSESYNEQFF. CDR3 in DNA: TGCAGCGAGAGCCAAGTGACTAGCGAGTCCTACAATGAGCAGTTCTTC. The rearrangement joins TRBV29-1 to TRBJ2-1; 8 bases map to TRBD2. V dropped 7 bases and J dropped 1; count of bases not matched to a gene: 12. This CDR3 spans 16 amino acids. Germline CDR1 and CDR2: SQVTM and ANQGSEA.

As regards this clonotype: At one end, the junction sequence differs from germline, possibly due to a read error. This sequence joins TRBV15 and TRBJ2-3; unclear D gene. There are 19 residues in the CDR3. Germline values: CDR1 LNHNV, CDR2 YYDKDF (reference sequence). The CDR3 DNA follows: TGTGCCACCAGCGGAGAACACCCGGTGACGGAACTCCACACAGATACGCAGTATTTT. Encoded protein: CATSGEHPVTELHTDTQYF.

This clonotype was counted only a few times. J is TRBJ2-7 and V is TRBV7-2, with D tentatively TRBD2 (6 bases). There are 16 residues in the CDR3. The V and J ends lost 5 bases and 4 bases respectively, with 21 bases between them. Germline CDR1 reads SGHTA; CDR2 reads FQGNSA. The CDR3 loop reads CASSPYISRLEYEQYF. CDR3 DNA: TGTGCCAGCAGCCCCTACATCTCAAGACTAGAGTACGAGCAGTACTTC.

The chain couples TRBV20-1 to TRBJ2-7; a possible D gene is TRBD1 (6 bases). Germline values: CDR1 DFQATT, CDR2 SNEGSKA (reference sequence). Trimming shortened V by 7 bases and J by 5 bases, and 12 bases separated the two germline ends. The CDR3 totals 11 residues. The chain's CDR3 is CSVRGLDEQYF. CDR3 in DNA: TGCAGTGTGAGGGGGTTAGACGAGCAGTACTTC.

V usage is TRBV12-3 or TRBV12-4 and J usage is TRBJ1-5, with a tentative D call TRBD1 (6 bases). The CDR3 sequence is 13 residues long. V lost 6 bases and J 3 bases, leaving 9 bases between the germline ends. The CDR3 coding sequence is TGTGCCAGCAGCACAGGGACCAATCAGCCCCAGCATTTT. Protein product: CASSTGTNQPQHF.

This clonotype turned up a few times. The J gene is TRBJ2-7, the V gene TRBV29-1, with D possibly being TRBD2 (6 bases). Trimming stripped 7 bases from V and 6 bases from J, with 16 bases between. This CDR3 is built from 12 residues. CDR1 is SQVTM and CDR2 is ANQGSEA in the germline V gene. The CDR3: CSAKEGTSEQYF. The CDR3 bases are TGCAGCGCAAAAGAGGGGACTTCCGAGCAGTACTTC.

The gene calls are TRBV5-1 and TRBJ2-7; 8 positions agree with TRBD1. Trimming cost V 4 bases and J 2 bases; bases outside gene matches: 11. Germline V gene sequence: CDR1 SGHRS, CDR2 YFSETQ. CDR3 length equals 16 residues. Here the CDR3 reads CASSPAPDRATYEQYF. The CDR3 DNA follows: TGCGCCAGCAGCCCCGCGCCGGACAGGGCCACCTACGAGCAGTACTTC.